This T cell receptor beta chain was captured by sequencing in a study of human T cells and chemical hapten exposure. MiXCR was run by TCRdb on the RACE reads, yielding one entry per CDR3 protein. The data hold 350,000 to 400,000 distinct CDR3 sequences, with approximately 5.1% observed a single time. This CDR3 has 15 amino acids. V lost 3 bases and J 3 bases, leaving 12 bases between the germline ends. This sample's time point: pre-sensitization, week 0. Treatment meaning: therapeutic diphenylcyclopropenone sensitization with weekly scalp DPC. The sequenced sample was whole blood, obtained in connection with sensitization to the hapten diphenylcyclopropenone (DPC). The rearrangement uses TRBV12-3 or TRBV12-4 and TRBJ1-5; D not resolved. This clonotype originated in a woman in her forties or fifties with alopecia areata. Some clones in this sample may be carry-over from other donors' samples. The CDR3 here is CASSFVGQYNQPQHF. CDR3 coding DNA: TGTGCCAGCAGTTTTGTCGGCCAGTACAATCAGCCCCAGCATTTT.